These T cell receptor beta chains were read from a single sample in a study of immune heterogeneity within non-small cell lung tumors. TCRdb independently ran MiXCR on the multiplex PCR reads; one entry per CDR3 protein. This sample yields 20,000 to 25,000 distinct CDR3 sequences, of which roughly 30% are seen a single time; roughly 4.5% belongs to the top ten. Sequencing was done on a sample of lung tumor tissue. These receptors all stem from a man aged 35 to 55 with non-small cell lung cancer. CDR3s include the opening cysteine and the closing phenylalanine or tryptophan. D genes are given only for firm matches. Rows give clone size only sometimes, using once, few, many, or a class for an expanded clone.

CDR3 length,V gene,J gene,clone size,D gene,CDR3 DNA,CDR3 protein
12,TRBV7-8,TRBJ1-1,-,-,TGTGCCAGCAGTGCCCAGGGGACTGAAGCTTTCTTT,CASSAQGTEAFF
16,TRBV25-1,TRBJ2-7,medium-sized,-,TGTGCCAGCAGTGAATATTTGGGCTCGGGCTCCTACGAGCAGTACTTC,CASSEYLGSGSYEQYF
11,TRBV16,TRBJ2-7,-,-,TGTGCCAGCAGCCACCAAGGTGGGCAGTACTTC,CASSHQGGQYF
14,TRBV25-1,TRBJ2-3,few,TRBD1,TGTGCCAGCAGGGGACAGGGGCGCACAGATACGCAGTATTTT,CASRGQGRTDTQYF
14,TRBV2,TRBJ1-2,many,TRBD1,TGTGCCAGCGGGGGGACAGGGTTTAACTATGGCTACACCTTC,CASGGTGFNYGYTF
14,TRBV10-1,TRBJ1-1,few,-,TGCGCCAGCAGTTACTCGACGGGTATGGGGGAAGCTTTCTTT,CASSYSTGMGEAFF
14,TRBV30,TRBJ1-5,medium-sized,-,TGTGCCTGGAGTAGGCAGCTCACAAATCAGCCCCAGCATTTT,CAWSRQLTNQPQHF
15,TRBV13,TRBJ2-7,many,-,TGTGCCAGCAGCTTCAGTAGCGTGAGCTCCTACGAGCAGTACTTC,CASSFSSVSSYEQYF
15,TRBV30,TRBJ1-4,few,-,TGTGCCTGGAGGCCCGGGATGGCGGTACGTGAAAAACTGTTTTTT,CAWRPGMAVREKLFF
13,TRBV11-2,TRBJ2-2,-,-,TGTGCCGGCAGCTCGTCCAAAGCCGGGGAGCTGTTTTTT,CAGSSSKAGELFF
15,TRBV5-1,TRBJ2-7,many,-,TGCGCCAGCAGCCCTACGGGTGGGGGGTTCGGCGAGCAGTACTTC,CASSPTGGGFGEQYF
14,TRBV7-2,TRBJ1-6,-,TRBD1,TGTGCCAGCAGTTACAGGGGCGGTGATTCACCCCTCCACTTT,CASSYRGGDSPLHF
15,TRBV14,TRBJ1-3,medium-sized,-,TGTGCCAGCAGCCGACAGCAAATGGCTGGAAACACCATATATTTT,CASSRQQMAGNTIYF
16,TRBV15,TRBJ2-2,medium-sized,TRBD1,TGTGCCACCAGCAGAGATCCAGGGGGCTTCACCGGGGAGCTGTTTTTT,CATSRDPGGFTGELFF
13,TRBV3-1,TRBJ2-1,medium-sized,-,TGTGCCAGCAGCCAAGCAGGGGTCAATGAGCAGTTCTTC,CASSQAGVNEQFF
15,TRBV7-2,TRBJ1-2,few,TRBD1,TGTGCCAGCAGCTTAGGCCCAGACAGGGTGTATGGCTACACCTTC,CASSLGPDRVYGYTF
21,TRBV15,TRBJ2-6,many,TRBD1,TGTGCCACCAGCAGAAAGAAGTTCGGGACAGGGACTTCGCAGGGGGCCAACGTCCTGACTTTC,CATSRKKFGTGTSQGANVLTF
15,TRBV5-1,TRBJ1-4,-,TRBD1,TGCGCCAGCAGCTGGAGCTCCGGGACAGGGGAAAAACTGTTTTTT,CASSWSSGTGEKLFF
14,TRBV5-1,TRBJ2-1,few,-,TGCGCCAGCAGCTTGCCTTGGTCCTACAATGAGCAGTTCTTC,CASSLPWSYNEQFF
15,TRBV7-2,TRBJ2-3,-,-,TGTGCCAGCAGCTTGTACGGTCAGCACACAGATACGCAGTATTTT,CASSLYGQHTDTQYF
16,TRBV20-1,TRBJ1-5,many,-,TGCAGTGCTAGAGAATATAGGAGCAGGAATAATCAGCCCCAGCATTTT,CSAREYRSRNNQPQHF
14,TRBV27,TRBJ1-4,few,-,TGTGCCAGCAGTTTATTAGGGGAAGGCGAAAAACTGTTTTTT,CASSLLGEGEKLFF
17,TRBV7-9,TRBJ2-5,few,TRBD2,TGTGCCAGCACTCCCCAACTGGGGACTAGCGGAAAAGAGACCCAGTACTTC,CASTPQLGTSGKETQYF
15,TRBV28,TRBJ2-2,-,TRBD2,TGTGCCAGCAGTTTACCGGGAGGGGGGACCGGGGAGCTGTTTTTT,CASSLPGGGTGELFF
14,TRBV20-1,TRBJ1-4,few,-,TGCAGTGCTAGAGATATACGGGGACCCGAAAAACTGTTTTTT,CSARDIRGPEKLFF
14,TRBV18,TRBJ1-2,-,-,TGTGCCAGCTCACCACCGTCAGGGATGGGTGGCTACACCTTC,CASSPPSGMGGYTF
16,TRBV9,TRBJ2-1,-,TRBD2,TGTGCCAGCAGCCAACTAGCGGGAGGTACCTACAATGAGCAGTTCTTC,CASSQLAGGTYNEQFF
17,TRBV27,TRBJ2-7,-,TRBD2,TGTGCCAGCAGGCGACTAGCCTCCGACATAAGGGGCTACGAGCAGTACTTC,CASRRLASDIRGYEQYF
14,TRBV12-3/TRBV12-4,TRBJ1-5,medium-sized,-,TGTGCCAGCAGCTACAGGGCGAGCAATCAGCCCCAGCATTTT,CASSYRASNQPQHF
17,TRBV10-2,TRBJ2-2,-,TRBD2,TGCGCCAGCAGGGGTGGACTAGCGGGAGGGGGCACCGGGGAGCTGTTTTTT,CASRGGLAGGGTGELFF